These T cell receptor beta chains were read from a single sample in a study of CD8+ T cells in alopecia areata. Sequencing was performed with immunoSEQ multiplex PCR; in TCRdb, only in-frame clones are kept and a portion is missing. The sample has around 250,000 clones; 65% to 70% are singletons. The sample in question was CD4+ T cells sorted from blood, obtained at week 0. These receptors all come from a human donor with alopecia areata. Each CDR3 is given with its conserved first and last residue. D genes are given only for firm matches. Clone size is given for some rows only: seen once, a few or many times, or a class if the clone is expanded.

cdr3_aa j_call clone_size v_call d_call
CASSQVPGGPDTQYF TRBJ2-3 NA TRBV14 NA
CASSPRAQTEAFF TRBJ1-1 NA TRBV25-1 NA
CASSEARGELFF TRBJ2-2 NA TRBV2 NA
CAWSERTFAGETQYF TRBJ2-5 NA TRBV30 NA
CAWSVQGQGSPLHF TRBJ1-6 NA TRBV30 TRBD1
CSVAVDRVGNTIYF TRBJ1-3 once TRBV29-1 TRBD1
CSVVRGGTEAFF TRBJ1-1 NA TRBV29-1 TRBD1
CASSLTGRRDYGYTF TRBJ1-2 few TRBV5-1 NA
CSGQSSYNEQFF TRBJ2-1 NA TRBV29-1 NA
CASSVATGGRDGYTF TRBJ1-2 NA TRBV9 TRBD1
CAWSPGQSPFVLTF TRBJ2-6 NA TRBV30 NA
CASSPPGTYYEQYF TRBJ2-7 few TRBV11-2 NA
CSVGQGGDSPLHF TRBJ1-6 NA TRBV29-1 NA
CASSNLLNEQFF TRBJ2-1 NA TRBV7-9 NA
CASSPQDIDYGYTF TRBJ1-2 NA TRBV18 NA
CSAVESGANVLTF TRBJ2-6 NA TRBV29-1 NA
CASSLGLAGSLGTDTQYF TRBJ2-3 NA TRBV9 TRBD2
CSASRLDEQFF TRBJ2-1 NA TRBV20-1 NA
CASRGGFREAFF TRBJ1-1 few TRBV7-2 NA
CASSKSRGLADVETQYF TRBJ2-5 NA TRBV27 TRBD2
CASSVTGGDNSPLHF TRBJ1-6 NA TRBV9 TRBD1
CSVEQLQETQYF TRBJ2-5 NA TRBV29-1 NA
CAISPGNRGYNEQFF TRBJ2-1 NA TRBV10-3 NA
CASSPGLAGEEQFF TRBJ2-1 NA TRBV7-7 TRBD2
CATSPTRGRIGELFF TRBJ2-2 NA TRBV15 TRBD1
CATSRDPTSGTREQFF TRBJ2-1 NA TRBV15 TRBD2
CASTGQGRNTIYF TRBJ1-3 once TRBV6-5 TRBD1
CASSPAGQGNEQYF TRBJ2-7 NA TRBV5-1 TRBD1
CATSRDRGTANYGYTF TRBJ1-2 NA TRBV15 NA
CAWSARLEETQYF TRBJ2-5 NA TRBV30 NA
CSVGMDTQYF TRBJ2-3 NA TRBV29-1 NA
CSVRTGSSGEKLFF TRBJ1-4 NA TRBV29-1 TRBD1
CAWSPRQGTEAFF TRBJ1-1 few TRBV30 TRBD1